This TCR beta chain was documented in a study of T cell responses to AZD1222 COVID-19 vaccine. Study conclusions and caveats: The peak T cell response came first, and repertoires were sampled only after it.

Between the trimmed V and J ends, which lost 3 bases and 5 bases, there was a span of 20 bases. Germline CDR1 is MNHNS and CDR2 is SASEGT. The CDR3 loop spans 16 amino acids. This clone was observed a handful of times. As yet, its antigen is unknown. Using immunoSEQ multiplex PCR, the repertoire was profiled, and TCRdb retains in-frame clones only, with some absent. The sample shows about 190,000 clones, about nine tenths of them seen only once. This TCR was sampled from an adult in good health. This chain uses TRBV6-1 with TRBJ2-7; the D gene could be TRBD1 or TRBD2 (5 bases each). Sequenced here: peripheral blood, sampled on day 0 of AZD1222 vaccination. Here the CDR3 reads CASSEQGWGMRDEQYF. The CDR3, as DNA: TGTGCCAGCAGTGAGCAGGGTTGGGGTATGAGGGACGAGCAGTACTTC.